Listed below are T cell receptor beta chains from one sample, sequenced in a study of blood T cells in healthy people across ages. In TCRdb, the 5' RACE reads were re-called with MiXCR into one record per CDR3 protein. The table shows 500,000 to 700,000 distinct CDR3 sequences, with about 30% occurring only once. The specimen sequenced was blood. These receptor sequences come from a woman of 80 years or more in good health. Each CDR3 is given with its conserved first and last residue. The D gene is left open where the match is weak. Clone size, where shown, is once, few, many, or a class for clones that have expanded.

CDR3 protein: CSAHGGAFQGTQCF
CDR3 DNA: TGCAGTGCTCACGGGGGGGCGTTTCAAGGGACCCAGTGCTTC
J gene: TRBJ2-5
clone size: NA
D gene: TRBD2
V gene: TRBV20-1

CDR3 protein: CASSRQGWNEQYF
CDR3 DNA: TGTGCCAGCAGCCGACAGGGGTGGAATGAGCAGTACTTC
J gene: TRBJ2-7
clone size: NA
D gene: TRBD1
V gene: TRBV11-2

CDR3 protein: CASSPPGGGSGSPLHF
CDR3 DNA: TGTGCCAGCAGTCCCCCCGGTGGAGGTTCGGGTTCACCCCTCCACTTT
J gene: TRBJ1-6
clone size: NA
D gene: NA
V gene: TRBV28

CDR3 protein: CASRTPEAGTDTQYF
CDR3 DNA: TGTGCCAGCAGGACCCCTGAGGCGGGCACAGATACGCAGTATTTT
J gene: TRBJ2-3
clone size: NA
D gene: NA
V gene: TRBV6-5

CDR3 protein: CASSLAFRDTEAFF
CDR3 DNA: TGTGCCAGCAGCTTAGCGTTCCGGGACACTGAAGCTTTCTTT
J gene: TRBJ1-1
clone size: few
D gene: NA
V gene: TRBV7-6

CDR3 protein: CASSPEGGRYERYF
CDR3 DNA: TGTGCCAGCAGCCCCGAAGGGGGGCGTTATGAGCGGTACTTC
J gene: TRBJ2-5
clone size: NA
D gene: NA
V gene: TRBV7-2

CDR3 protein: CASSRGTSGSEQYF
CDR3 DNA: TGTGCCAGCAGCCGCGGGACTAGCGGGTCCGAGCAGTACTTC
J gene: TRBJ2-7
clone size: many
D gene: TRBD2
V gene: TRBV7-9

CDR3 protein: CASTRSAGYEQYF
CDR3 DNA: TGTGCCAGCACCCGGTCAGCCGGCTACGAGCAGTACTTC
J gene: TRBJ2-7
clone size: many
D gene: NA
V gene: TRBV7-6

CDR3 protein: CASSLSVRDTYEQYF
CDR3 DNA: TGTGCCAGCAGCTTGTCGGTCAGGGATACCTACGAGCAGTACTTC
J gene: TRBJ2-7
clone size: NA
D gene: NA
V gene: TRBV7-2

CDR3 protein: CASTTQGEPNEELFF
CDR3 DNA: TGTGCCAGCACTACGCAGGGAGAGCCTAATGAAGAACTGTTTTTT
J gene: TRBJ1-4
clone size: NA
D gene: NA
V gene: TRBV6-1

CDR3 protein: CASSLARGHGNEQYF
CDR3 DNA: TGTGCCAGCAGCTTAGCCAGGGGGCACGGCAATGAGCAGTACTTC
J gene: TRBJ2-7
clone size: NA
D gene: TRBD1
V gene: TRBV7-2

CDR3 protein: CASSRAGPPEGYTF
CDR3 DNA: TGCGCCAGCAGCCGGGCGGGACCGCCGGAGGGCTACACCTTC
J gene: TRBJ1-2
clone size: many
D gene: NA
V gene: TRBV5-1

CDR3 protein: CASSPGGGILSYEQYF
CDR3 DNA: TGTGCCAGCAGCCCCGGCGGGGGGATACTCTCCTACGAGCAGTACTTC
J gene: TRBJ2-7
clone size: many
D gene: TRBD2
V gene: TRBV5-5

CDR3 protein: CSARSGFTDTQYF
CDR3 DNA: TGCAGTGCTAGGAGTGGTTTCACAGATACGCAGTATTTT
J gene: TRBJ2-3
clone size: many
D gene: NA
V gene: TRBV20-1

CDR3 protein: CASRGPPPQKNYGYTF
CDR3 DNA: TGTGCCAGCAGGGGGCCGCCTCCACAGAAGAACTATGGCTACACCTTC
J gene: TRBJ1-2
clone size: many
D gene: NA
V gene: TRBV25-1

CDR3 protein: CASSWTGVNSPRHF
CDR3 DNA: TGTGCCAGCAGTTGGACAGGTGTAAATTCACCCCGCCACTTT
J gene: TRBJ1-6
clone size: NA
D gene: TRBD1
V gene: TRBV2

CDR3 protein: CASSRGGGDTQYF
CDR3 DNA: TGTGCCAGCAGCCGCGGCGGGGGGGATACGCAGTATTTT
J gene: TRBJ2-3
clone size: many
D gene: TRBD2
V gene: TRBV7-3